Listed below are T cell receptor beta chains from one sample, sequenced in a study of blood T cell repertoires in COVID-19. Profiled with immunoSEQ multiplex PCR; TCRdb holds only in-frame clones, not every one. The sample holds about 68,000 clones; 75% to 90% are singletons and the top ten take approximately 8.4%. The sample consisted of peripheral blood. The receptors originated from a young man with acute or convalescent COVID-19. CDR3s include the opening cysteine and the closing phenylalanine or tryptophan. A D gene is named only where the DNA matches it firmly. Clone size is not always given. Where it is, it says once, few, many or a class for expanded clones.

d_call	v_call	clone_size	j_call	cdr3_aa	cdr3_nt
-	TRBV7-2	-	TRBJ1-5	CASSLAHGLGQPQHF	TGTGCCAGCAGCTTAGCGCACGGCCTAGGTCAGCCCCAGCATTTT
TRBD1	TRBV20-1	-	TRBJ1-2	CSASTFRAKAGGVNYGYTF	TGCAGTGCTAGTACCTTTCGGGCCAAAGCAGGGGGCGTCAACTATGGCTACACCTTC
-	TRBV2	-	TRBJ2-3	CASTGYGTDTQYF	TGTGCCAGCACAGGGTACGGGACAGATACGCAGTATTTT
-	TRBV5-4	-	TRBJ1-2	CASSPALTGYGYTF	TGTGCCAGCAGCCCGGCACTTACAGGGTATGGCTACACCTTC
-	TRBV7-2	-	TRBJ2-1	CASSLDRVLADTNEQFF	TGTGCCAGCAGCCTCGACAGGGTACTAGCGGACACCAATGAGCAGTTCTTC
-	TRBV2	-	TRBJ1-1	CASSDRSSNTEAFF	TGTGCCAGCAGTGACAGGTCGTCGAACACTGAAGCTTTCTTT
TRBD2	TRBV19	-	TRBJ2-1	CASRGRLAGGGYYNEQFF	TGTGCCAGTAGGGGAAGACTAGCGGGAGGGGGGTACTACAATGAGCAGTTCTTC
TRBD1	TRBV3-1/TRBV3-2	-	TRBJ2-1	CASSPRDRGFNEQFF	TGTGCCAGCAGCCCGCGGGACAGGGGATTCAATGAGCAGTTCTTC
-	TRBV7-2	-	TRBJ2-6	CASSLVYSGANVLTF	TGTGCCAGCAGCCTTGTTTACTCTGGGGCCAACGTCCTGACTTTC
TRBD2	TRBV2	-	TRBJ2-1	CASSMGLAVVDEQFF	TGTGCCAGCAGTATGGGACTAGCAGTAGTTGATGAGCAGTTCTTC
TRBD2	TRBV28	-	TRBJ2-7	CASRASGRTYEQYF	TGTGCCAGCCGGGCTAGCGGGAGAACCTACGAGCAGTACTTC
TRBD2	TRBV3-1/TRBV3-2	-	TRBJ2-1	CASSQAGGLGLAGGLYNEQFF	TGTGCCAGCAGCCAAGCCGGGGGGCTTGGACTAGCGGGAGGCCTATACAATGAGCAGTTCTTC
-	TRBV28	-	TRBJ1-3	CASSRPGLSGNTIYF	TGTGCCAGCAGTAGACCAGGCCTCTCTGGAAACACCATATATTTT
TRBD2	TRBV7-9	-	TRBJ2-7	CASSSRLGGRAYEQYF	TGTGCCAGCAGCTCCCGACTGGGCGGGAGGGCCTACGAGCAGTACTTC
-	TRBV18	few	TRBJ1-2	CASSPPSVYGYTF	TGTGCCAGCTCACCTCCCTCCGTCTACGGCTACACCTTC
TRBD1	TRBV7-9	-	TRBJ1-4	CASSPGTDNEKLFF	TGTGCCAGCAGCCCCGGGACAGATAATGAAAAACTGTTTTTT
TRBD1	TRBV18	-	TRBJ2-3	CASSPPGKGASTQYF	TGTGCCAGCTCACCACCGGGGAAGGGGGCTAGTACGCAGTATTTT
TRBD1	TRBV27	few	TRBJ2-7	CASSLTVQGAYEQYF	TGTGCCAGCAGTTTAACGGTACAGGGGGCCTACGAGCAGTACTTC
TRBD1	TRBV28	-	TRBJ1-1	CASSPVTGGNTEAFF	TGTGCCAGCAGTCCCGTTACAGGGGGGAACACTGAAGCTTTCTTT
-	TRBV6-2/TRBV6-3	-	TRBJ2-1	CASSYPNNEQFF	TGTGCCAGCAGTTACCCCAACAATGAGCAGTTCTTC
-	TRBV19	once	TRBJ2-1	CASSISAGYNEQFF	TGTGCCAGTAGTATATCAGCGGGCTACAATGAGCAGTTCTTC
-	TRBV27	-	TRBJ1-2	CASKQAGGYTF	TGTGCCAGCAAACAGGCGGGAGGCTACACCTTC
TRBD2	TRBV5-1	-	TRBJ2-7	CASSPKREWGSYEQYF	TGCGCCAGCAGCCCCAAGCGGGAATGGGGTTCCTACGAGCAGTACTTC
TRBD1	TRBV18	-	TRBJ2-2	CASSPYRDRGYTGELFF	TGTGCCAGCTCACCATATCGGGACAGGGGATACACCGGGGAGCTGTTTTTT
TRBD2	TRBV5-4	-	TRBJ2-7	CASSRQGLGTGHEQYF	TGTGCCAGCAGCCGGCAGGGACTAGGGACCGGGCACGAGCAGTACTTC
TRBD2	TRBV7-2	-	TRBJ2-4	CASSLTSGRQVSKNIQYF	TGTGCCAGCAGCTTAACTAGCGGGAGGCAGGTTTCCAAAAACATTCAGTACTTC
TRBD2	TRBV5-1	-	TRBJ2-4	CASSSGLAKMGGGMAIQYF	TGCGCCAGCAGCTCGGGACTAGCAAAAATGGGCGGTGGTATGGCCATTCAGTACTTC
-	TRBV30	-	TRBJ2-1	CAWSVPSDEQFF	TGTGCCTGGAGTGTACCCAGCGATGAGCAGTTCTTC
TRBD2	TRBV7-2	-	TRBJ2-7	CASSYRGGSGGYEQYF	TGTGCCAGCAGCTACAGAGGGGGTAGCGGGGGGTACGAGCAGTACTTC
TRBD1	TRBV5-1	-	TRBJ2-3	CASSFGDRGRTDTQYF	TGCGCCAGCAGCTTTGGGGACAGGGGACGCACAGATACGCAGTATTTT
TRBD2	TRBV11-2	-	TRBJ2-1	CASSFPSGRAPFF	TGTGCCAGCAGCTTCCCTAGCGGGAGGGCCCCGTTCTTC
TRBD2	TRBV24-1	-	TRBJ2-1	CATSDPGLAGPTSYNEQFF	TGTGCCACCAGTGATCCCGGACTAGCGGGACCCACCTCCTACAATGAGCAGTTCTTC
TRBD1	TRBV28	-	TRBJ2-3	CASSPGTVDTQYF	TGTGCCAGCAGTCCCGGGACAGTTGATACGCAGTATTTT
TRBD1	TRBV3-1/TRBV3-2	-	TRBJ1-5	CASSQGQPLNQPQHF	TGTGCCAGCAGCCAGGGACAGCCACTGAATCAGCCCCAGCATTTT
-	TRBV28	-	TRBJ2-7	CASSSQSSPRSPYEQYF	TGTGCCAGCAGTTCTCAATCGTCCCCACGGTCCCCCTACGAGCAGTACTTC
TRBD1	TRBV18	once	TRBJ1-1	CASSHLDRDSAFF	TGTGCCAGCTCCCATCTTGACAGGGATTCGGCTTTCTTT
-	TRBV28	-	TRBJ1-6	CASSFGDTNSPLHF	TGTGCCAGCAGTTTTGGGGACACAAACTCACCCCTCCACTTT
TRBD2	TRBV28	-	TRBJ2-7	CASTIAGGPREQYF	TGTGCCAGCACTATAGCGGGAGGGCCGCGGGAGCAGTACTTC
TRBD2	TRBV10-2	-	TRBJ2-5	CASGAGAKGRGTQYF	TGCGCCAGCGGAGCGGGAGCGAAGGGCAGGGGGACCCAGTACTTC
TRBD2	TRBV28	few	TRBJ2-7	CASIGTSGAYEQYF	TGTGCCAGCATCGGGACTAGCGGGGCCTACGAGCAGTACTTC
-	TRBV7-9	-	TRBJ2-3	CASSHGGLITDTQYF	TGTGCCAGCAGCCATGGGGGCCTGATCACAGATACGCAGTATTTT
TRBD2	TRBV4-1	-	TRBJ2-1	CASSQDSASGGGEQFF	TGCGCCAGCAGCCAAGACTCGGCTAGCGGTGGGGGTGAGCAGTTCTTC
-	TRBV28	-	TRBJ1-2	CASNIAGKIYGYTF	TGTGCCAGCAATATCGCGGGGAAGATCTATGGCTACACCTTC
TRBD2	TRBV5-1	-	TRBJ2-2	CASSREKTGELFF	TGCGCCAGTTCGCGGGAGAAAACCGGGGAGCTGTTTTTT
-	TRBV7-8	once	TRBJ2-7	CASSPDSPYEQYF	TGTGCCAGCAGCCCCGACAGCCCCTACGAGCAGTACTTC
-	TRBV19	few	TRBJ1-5	CASGGGVGQPQHF	TGTGCCAGCGGAGGGGGGGTCGGTCAGCCCCAGCATTTT
-	TRBV28	-	TRBJ1-5	CASSFPRSNQPQHF	TGTGCCAGCAGTTTCCCCCGTAGCAATCAGCCCCAGCATTTT
TRBD1	TRBV28	-	TRBJ1-3	CASRTRGQLNTIYF	TGTGCCAGCAGGACGAGGGGACAGCTAAACACCATATATTTT
TRBD1	TRBV18	-	TRBJ1-5	CASSSGQVQNQPQHF	TGTGCCAGCTCATCAGGACAGGTTCAGAATCAGCCCCAGCATTTT
-	TRBV25-1	-	TRBJ1-2	CASSRGTNYGYTF	TGTGCCAGCAGTAGGGGGACAAACTATGGCTACACCTTC
TRBD2	TRBV7-2	-	TRBJ2-1	CASTLRGLAEEQFF	TGTGCCAGCACCCTTAGGGGACTAGCAGAGGAGCAGTTCTTC
-	TRBV7-2	once	TRBJ2-5	CASSLLAAQETQYF	TGTGCCAGCAGCTTGTTAGCGGCTCAAGAGACCCAGTACTTC
-	TRBV28	-	TRBJ1-2	CASSATTVNYGYTF	TGTGCCAGCAGTGCTACGACAGTTAACTATGGCTACACCTTC
TRBD2	TRBV9	once	TRBJ2-1	CASSARVAGGREQFF	TGTGCCAGCAGCGCCCGGGTAGCGGGAGGGCGTGAGCAGTTCTTC